This T cell receptor (beta chain) was profiled in a study of identical twins. Study observations and caveats: Monozygotic twin pairs showed more out-of-frame TCR alpha sharing than models estimated. The study found weaker excess twin sharing in beta out-of-frame sequences.

V gave up 4 bases and J gave up 7 bases, with 11 bases separating them. There are 12 residues in the CDR3. A remark on this clonotype: Antigen unknown.

TCRdb re-derived calls from the 5' RACE reads in MiXCR, one entry per CDR3 protein. In the table there are under 450,000 distinct CDR3 sequences, less than 20% of which are singletons. The chain combines TRBV12-3 or TRBV12-4 with TRBJ2-7; D gene unclear. The receptor comes from a man aged 45 to 65 in good health. Sequencing used naive T cells sorted from blood. CDR3 nucleotide sequence: TGTGCCAGCAGTTCCCAATCTCAGGAGCAGTACTTC. This codes for CASSSQSQEQYF.